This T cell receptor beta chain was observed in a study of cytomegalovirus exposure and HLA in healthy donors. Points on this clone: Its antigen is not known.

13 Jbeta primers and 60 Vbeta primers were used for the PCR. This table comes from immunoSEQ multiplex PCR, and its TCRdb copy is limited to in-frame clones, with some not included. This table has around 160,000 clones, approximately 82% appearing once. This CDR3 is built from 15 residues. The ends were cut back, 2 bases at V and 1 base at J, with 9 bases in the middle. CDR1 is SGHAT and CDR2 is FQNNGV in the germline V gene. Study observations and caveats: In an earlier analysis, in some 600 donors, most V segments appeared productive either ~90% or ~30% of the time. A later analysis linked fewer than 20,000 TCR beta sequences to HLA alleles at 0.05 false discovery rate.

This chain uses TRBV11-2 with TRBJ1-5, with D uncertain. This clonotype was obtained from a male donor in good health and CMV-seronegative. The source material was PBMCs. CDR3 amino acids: CASSLYGESNQPQHF. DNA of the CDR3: TGTGCCAGCAGCTTATATGGGGAGAGCAATCAGCCCCAGCATTTT.